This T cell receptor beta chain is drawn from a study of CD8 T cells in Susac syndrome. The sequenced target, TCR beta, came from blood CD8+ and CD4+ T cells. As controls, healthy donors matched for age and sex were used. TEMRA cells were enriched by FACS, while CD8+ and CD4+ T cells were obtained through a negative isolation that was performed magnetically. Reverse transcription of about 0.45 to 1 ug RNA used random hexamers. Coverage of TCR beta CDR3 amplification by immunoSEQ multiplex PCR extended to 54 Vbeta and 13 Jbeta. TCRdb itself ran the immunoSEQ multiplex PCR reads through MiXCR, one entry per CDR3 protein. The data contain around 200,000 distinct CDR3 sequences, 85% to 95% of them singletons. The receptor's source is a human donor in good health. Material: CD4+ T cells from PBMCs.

The CDR3 here is CASGALQGGEQYF. For the CDR3, the DNA is TGTGCCAGCGGGGCGCTTCAGGGAGGCGAGCAGTACTTC. V is TRBV27 and J is TRBJ2-7; maybe TRBD2 (6 bases). CDR3 length: 13 residues. The germline V and J ends were trimmed by 8 bases and 6 bases, with 17 bases remaining between them. The germline gives CDR1 MNHEY, CDR2 SMNVEV (reference sequence).